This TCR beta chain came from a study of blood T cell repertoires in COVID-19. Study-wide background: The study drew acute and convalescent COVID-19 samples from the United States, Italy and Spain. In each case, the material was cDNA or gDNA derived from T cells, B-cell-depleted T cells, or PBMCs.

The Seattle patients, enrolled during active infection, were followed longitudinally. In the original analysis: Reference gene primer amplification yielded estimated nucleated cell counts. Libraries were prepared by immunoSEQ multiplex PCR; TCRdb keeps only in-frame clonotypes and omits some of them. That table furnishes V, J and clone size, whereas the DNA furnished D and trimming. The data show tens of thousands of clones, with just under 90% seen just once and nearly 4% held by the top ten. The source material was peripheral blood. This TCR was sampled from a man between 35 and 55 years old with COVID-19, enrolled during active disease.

The CDR3 bases are TGTGCCACCAGTGATTTGAGCGGCCAAGAGACCCAGTACTTC. This codes for CATSDLSGQETQYF. The chain is built from TRBV24-1 and TRBJ2-5; tentatively, D is TRBD2 (5 bases). CDR3 size: 14 residues. From germline, CDR1 is KGHDR and CDR2 SFDVKD. The ends were cut back, 0 bases at V and 1 base at J, with 5 bases in the middle.